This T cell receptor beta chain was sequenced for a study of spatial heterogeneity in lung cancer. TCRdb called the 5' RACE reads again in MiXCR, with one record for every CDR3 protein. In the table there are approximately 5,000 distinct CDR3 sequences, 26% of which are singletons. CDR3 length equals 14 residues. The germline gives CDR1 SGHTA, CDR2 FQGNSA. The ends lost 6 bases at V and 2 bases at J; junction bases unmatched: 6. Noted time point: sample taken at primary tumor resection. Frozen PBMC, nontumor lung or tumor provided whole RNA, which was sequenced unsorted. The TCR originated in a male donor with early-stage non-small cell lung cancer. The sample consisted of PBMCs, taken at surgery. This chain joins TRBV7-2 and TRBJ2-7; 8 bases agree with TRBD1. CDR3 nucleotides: TGTGCCAGCAGGGACAGGGACAGCACCTACGAGCAGTACTTC. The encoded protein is CASRDRDSTYEQYF.